This T cell receptor (beta chain) stems from a study of blood T cell repertoires in COVID-19. Study background: Samples came from the United States, Italy and Spain, spanning acute and convalescent COVID-19. PBMCs, B-cell-depleted T cells, or T cells were the source of the cDNA or gDNA that made up the material.

CDR3 length equals 14 residues. With V trimmed by 6 bases and J by 1 base, 3 bases remained unmatched. Germline-derived CDR1 and CDR2 are SQVTM and ANQGSEA. Study processing details: Estimation of nucleated cell counts was performed using reference gene primer amplification. The data were produced by immunoSEQ multiplex PCR, yet TCRdb's version contains in-frame clones alone and is incomplete. V, J and clone size were drawn from that table, and D and trimming were deduced from the DNA. The sample shows about 110,000 clones, roughly 75% of them seen only once. This clone was counted many times. The chain uses TRBV29-1 and TRBJ2-2; 9 bases fit TRBD2. The clonotype was recovered from a human donor in a cohort sampled during active or convalescent COVID-19. Source material: peripheral blood. The CDR3 sequence is CSVKTSGNTGELFF. The CDR3 DNA sequence: TGCAGCGTGAAGACTAGCGGGAACACCGGGGAGCTGTTTTTT.